Sequencing of this T cell receptor (beta chain) was carried out in a study of cytomegalovirus exposure and HLA in healthy donors. The study drew the donors from its approximately 120-subject validation cohort, separate from the approximately 690-subject first cohort. The CDR3 runs 14 residues. The germline V gene encodes CDR1 MNHNS and CDR2 SASEGT. Trimming removed 9 bases from V and 2 bases from J, with 17 bases in between. Measured with immunoSEQ multiplex PCR; TCRdb has only the in-frame clones, and not every one. The table lists 120,000 or so clones, about 88% of them singletons. The TCR was taken from a woman aged 18-35 years in good health and CMV-seronegative. Sequences were obtained from PBMCs. The chain uses TRBV6-1 and TRBJ2-7, with no clear D. The CDR3 nucleotides read TGTGCCAGTAATTCCGATAGTGTGCCCTACGAGCAGTACTTC. Protein sequence: CASNSDSVPYEQYF.